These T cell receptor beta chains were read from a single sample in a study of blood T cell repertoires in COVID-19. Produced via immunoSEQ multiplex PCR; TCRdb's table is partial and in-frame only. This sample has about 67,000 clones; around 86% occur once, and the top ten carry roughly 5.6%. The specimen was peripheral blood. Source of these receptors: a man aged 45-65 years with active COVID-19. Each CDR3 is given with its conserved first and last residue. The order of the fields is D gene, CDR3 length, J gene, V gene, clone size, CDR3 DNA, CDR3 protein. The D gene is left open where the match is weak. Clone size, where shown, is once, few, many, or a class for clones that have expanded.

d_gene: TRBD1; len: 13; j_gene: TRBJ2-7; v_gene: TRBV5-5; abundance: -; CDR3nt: TGTGCCAGCAGCTGGGACAGGGGGTACGAGCAGTACTTC; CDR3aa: CASSWDRGYEQYF
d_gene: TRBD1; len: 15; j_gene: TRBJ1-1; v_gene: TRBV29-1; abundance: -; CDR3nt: TGCAGCGTCGCGACAGGGGAGGCGGACAACACTGAAGCTTTCTTT; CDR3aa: CSVATGEADNTEAFF
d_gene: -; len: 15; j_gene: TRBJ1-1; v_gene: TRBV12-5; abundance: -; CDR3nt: TGTGCTAGTGCCGGATTCGGACAGATGAACACTGAAGCTTTCTTT; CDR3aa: CASAGFGQMNTEAFF
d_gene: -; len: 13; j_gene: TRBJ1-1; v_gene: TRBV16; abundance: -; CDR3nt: TGTGCCAGCAGCCAATCAGGGGTCACTGAAGCTTTCTTT; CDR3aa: CASSQSGVTEAFF
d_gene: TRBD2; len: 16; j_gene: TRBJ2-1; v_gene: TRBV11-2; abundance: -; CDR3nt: TGTGCCAGCAGTCCTCAGGGACTAGCGGGCCTCAATGAGCAGTTCTTC; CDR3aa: CASSPQGLAGLNEQFF
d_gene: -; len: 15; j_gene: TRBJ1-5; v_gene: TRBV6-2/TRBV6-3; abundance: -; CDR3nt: TGTGCCAGCAGTTACTCGCCGGGGGGCGGGGGGCCCCAGCATTTT; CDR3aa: CASSYSPGGGGPQHF
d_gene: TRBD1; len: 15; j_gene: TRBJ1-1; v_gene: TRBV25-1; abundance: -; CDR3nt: TGTGCCAGCAGTGAATTTAGGGGGCTGAGCACTGAAGCTTTCTTT; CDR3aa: CASSEFRGLSTEAFF
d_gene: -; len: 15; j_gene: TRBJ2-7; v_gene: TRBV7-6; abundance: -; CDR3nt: TGTGCCAGCAGCTTAGAATCTGGTGGCGGCTACGAGCAGTACTTC; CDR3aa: CASSLESGGGYEQYF
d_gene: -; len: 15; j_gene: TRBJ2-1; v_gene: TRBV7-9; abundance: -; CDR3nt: TGTGCCAGCAGCTTAGTCAGGCCCAAGGGGGATGAGCAGTTCTTC; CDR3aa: CASSLVRPKGDEQFF
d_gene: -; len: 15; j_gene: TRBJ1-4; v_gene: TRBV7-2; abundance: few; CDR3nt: TGTGCCAGCAGCTGGGCGGGGACCAGTGGTGAAAAACTGTTTTTT; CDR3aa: CASSWAGTSGEKLFF
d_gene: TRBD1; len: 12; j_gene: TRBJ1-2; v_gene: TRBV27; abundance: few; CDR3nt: TGTGCCAGCAGAACAGGGGTGCGTGGCTACACCTTC; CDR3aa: CASRTGVRGYTF
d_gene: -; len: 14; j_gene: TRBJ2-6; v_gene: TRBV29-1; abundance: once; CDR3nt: TGCAGCGTTACCCGACAGTCCCCTTACGGTGTCCTGACTTTC; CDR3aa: CSVTRQSPYGVLTF
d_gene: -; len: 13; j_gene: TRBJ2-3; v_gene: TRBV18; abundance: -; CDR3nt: TGTGCCAGCTCACCGCCGGGCACAGATACGCAGTATTTT; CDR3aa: CASSPPGTDTQYF
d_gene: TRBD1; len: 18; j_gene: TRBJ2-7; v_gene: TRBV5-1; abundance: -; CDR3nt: TGCGCCAGCAGCTTGGGTATGGGATGGACAGGGGGGGCCTACGAGCAGTACTTC; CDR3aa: CASSLGMGWTGGAYEQYF
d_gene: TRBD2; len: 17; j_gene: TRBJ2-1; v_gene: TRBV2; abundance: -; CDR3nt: TGTGCCACGGGACTAGCGGGAGTCTCTGGGGCTCGGAATGAGCAGTTCTTC; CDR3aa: CATGLAGVSGARNEQFF
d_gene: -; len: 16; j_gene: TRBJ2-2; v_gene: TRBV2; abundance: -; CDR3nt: TGTGCCAGCAACAAAGGGGGTCCTTGGTCCCCCGGGGAGCTGTTTTTT; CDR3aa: CASNKGGPWSPGELFF
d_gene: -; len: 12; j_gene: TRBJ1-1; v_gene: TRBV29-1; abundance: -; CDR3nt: TGCAGCGTGCGAGGGGGGGAGCCTGAAGCTTTCTTT; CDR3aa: CSVRGGEPEAFF
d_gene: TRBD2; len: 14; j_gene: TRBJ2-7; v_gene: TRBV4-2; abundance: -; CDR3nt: TGTGCCAGCAGCCGAGGGACTAGCGGCTACGAGCAGTACTTC; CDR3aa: CASSRGTSGYEQYF
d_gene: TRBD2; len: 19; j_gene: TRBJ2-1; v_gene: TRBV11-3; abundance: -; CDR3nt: TGTGCCAGCAGCTTAGAGGGCAGGAGCGGGAGGGGCACCTACAATGAGCAGTTCTTC; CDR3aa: CASSLEGRSGRGTYNEQFF
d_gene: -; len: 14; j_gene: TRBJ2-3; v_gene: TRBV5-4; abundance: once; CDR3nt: TGTGCCAGCAGCGGGGGGACTAGCACAGATACGCAGTATTTT; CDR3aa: CASSGGTSTDTQYF
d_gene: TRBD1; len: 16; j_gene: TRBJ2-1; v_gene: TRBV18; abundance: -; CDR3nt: TGTGCCAGCTCTCAGGGGGCGGCGGGGACCTGGAATGAGCAGTTCTTC; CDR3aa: CASSQGAAGTWNEQFF
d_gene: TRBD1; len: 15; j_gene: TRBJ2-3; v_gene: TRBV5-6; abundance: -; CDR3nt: TGTGCCAGCACCTCACAGGGGGCGCGTACAGATACGCAGTATTTT; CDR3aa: CASTSQGARTDTQYF
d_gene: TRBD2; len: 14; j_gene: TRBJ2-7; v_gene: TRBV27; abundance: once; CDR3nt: TGTGCCAGCAGTTCCACAGCGGGAGGGTACGAGCAGTACTTC; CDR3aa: CASSSTAGGYEQYF
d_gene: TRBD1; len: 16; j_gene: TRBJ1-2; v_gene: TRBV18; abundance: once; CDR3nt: TGTGCCAGCTCACCGCCACGAGACAGGGCGGGCTATGGCTACACCTTC; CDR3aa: CASSPPRDRAGYGYTF
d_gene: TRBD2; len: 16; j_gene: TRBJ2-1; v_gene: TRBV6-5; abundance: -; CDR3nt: TGTGCCAGCAGTTACTCGAGAAGGACTAGCTGGAGTGAGCAGTTCTTC; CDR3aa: CASSYSRRTSWSEQFF
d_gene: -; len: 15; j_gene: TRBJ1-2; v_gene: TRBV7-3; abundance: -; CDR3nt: TGTGCCAGCCGCTACTCAGGGGAGGGTAACTATGGCTACACCTTC; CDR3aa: CASRYSGEGNYGYTF
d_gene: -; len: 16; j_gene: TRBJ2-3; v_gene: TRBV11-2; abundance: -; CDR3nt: TGTGCCAGCAGCTTAGTGGGGGGAGTTCGCACAGATACGCAGTATTTT; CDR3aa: CASSLVGGVRTDTQYF
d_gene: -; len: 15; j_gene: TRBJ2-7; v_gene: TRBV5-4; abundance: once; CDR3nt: TGTGCCAGCAGCTTTCAGGGGCGGAAGTCCTACGAGCAGTACTTC; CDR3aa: CASSFQGRKSYEQYF
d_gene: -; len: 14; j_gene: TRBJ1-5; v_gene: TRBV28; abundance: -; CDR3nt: TGTGCCAGCAGTCTCGGGCCAGGGCTAGGCCCCCAGCATTTT; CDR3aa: CASSLGPGLGPQHF
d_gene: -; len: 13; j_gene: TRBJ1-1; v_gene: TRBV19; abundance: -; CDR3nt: TGTGCCAGTAGTATTGGCAGGGCCACTGAAGCTTTCTTT; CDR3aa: CASSIGRATEAFF
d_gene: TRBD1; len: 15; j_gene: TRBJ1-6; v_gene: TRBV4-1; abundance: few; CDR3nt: TGCGCCAGCAGCCAAGTCGGGACAGTAAATTCACCCCTCCACTTT; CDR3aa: CASSQVGTVNSPLHF
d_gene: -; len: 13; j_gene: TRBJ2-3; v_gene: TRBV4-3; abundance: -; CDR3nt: TGCGCCAGCAGCCAATACCAGGGAGATACGCAGTATTTT; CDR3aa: CASSQYQGDTQYF
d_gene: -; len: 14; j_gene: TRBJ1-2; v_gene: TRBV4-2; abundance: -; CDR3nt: TGTGCCAGCAGCCAAGAGGCAGAATACTATGGCTACACCTTC; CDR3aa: CASSQEAEYYGYTF
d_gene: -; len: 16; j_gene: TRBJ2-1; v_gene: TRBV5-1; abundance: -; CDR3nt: TGCGCCAGCAGCTTGGAGGCCCGGAGCACCTACAATGAGCAGTTCTTC; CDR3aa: CASSLEARSTYNEQFF
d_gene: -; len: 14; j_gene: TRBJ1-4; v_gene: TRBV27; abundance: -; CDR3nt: TGTGCCAGCAGAAACAGGGAAAAACGGGAAAAACTGTTTTTT; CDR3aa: CASRNREKREKLFF
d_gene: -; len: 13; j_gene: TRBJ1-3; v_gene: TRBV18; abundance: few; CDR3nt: TGTGCCAGCTCTATTTTCTCTGGAAACACCATATATTTT; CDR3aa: CASSIFSGNTIYF
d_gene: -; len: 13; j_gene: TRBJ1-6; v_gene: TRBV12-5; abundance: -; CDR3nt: TGTGCTAGTGTGGGGCAGACTAATTCACCCCTCCACTTT; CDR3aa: CASVGQTNSPLHF
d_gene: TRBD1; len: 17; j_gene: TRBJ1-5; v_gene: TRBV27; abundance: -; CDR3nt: TGTGCCAGCAGTTTATCCTGGACAGGTGCGAGCAATCAGCCCCAGCATTTT; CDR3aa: CASSLSWTGASNQPQHF
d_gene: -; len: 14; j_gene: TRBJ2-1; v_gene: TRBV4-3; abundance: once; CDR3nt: TGCGCTCCTCTTGGCCGACATAAAGGCGATGAGCAGTTCTTC; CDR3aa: CAPLGRHKGDEQFF
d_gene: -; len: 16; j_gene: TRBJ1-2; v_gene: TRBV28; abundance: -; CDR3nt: TGTGCCAGCAGTTTCGGGGGGACAAGAGGGAACTATGGCTACACCTTC; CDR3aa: CASSFGGTRGNYGYTF
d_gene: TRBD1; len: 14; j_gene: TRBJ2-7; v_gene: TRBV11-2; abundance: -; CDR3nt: TGTGCCAGCAGCTTATACAGGGGGGCCTACGAGCAGTACTTC; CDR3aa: CASSLYRGAYEQYF
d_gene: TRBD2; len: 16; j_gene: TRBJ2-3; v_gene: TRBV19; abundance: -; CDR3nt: TGTGCCAGTGCCGATCCAGTTAGCGGGAGCTCAGATACGCAGTATTTT; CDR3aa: CASADPVSGSSDTQYF
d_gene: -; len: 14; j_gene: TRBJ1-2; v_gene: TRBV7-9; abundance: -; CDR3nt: TGTGCCAGCAGCCCCGGGGGGGTGAACTATGGCTACACCTTC; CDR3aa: CASSPGGVNYGYTF
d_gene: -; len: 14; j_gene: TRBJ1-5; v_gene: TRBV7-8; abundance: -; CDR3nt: TGTGCCAGCAGCTTAGGGACTCCCAATCAGCCCCAGCATTTT; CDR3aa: CASSLGTPNQPQHF
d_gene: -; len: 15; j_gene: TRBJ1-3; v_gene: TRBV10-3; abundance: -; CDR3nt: TGTGCCATCAGTGAGTCGGTGAGCTCTGGAAACACCATATATTTT; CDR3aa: CAISESVSSGNTIYF
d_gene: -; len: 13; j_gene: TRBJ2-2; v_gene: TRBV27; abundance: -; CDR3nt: TGTGCCAGCAGCCGCTTCGAGGCCGGGGAGCTGTTTTTT; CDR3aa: CASSRFEAGELFF
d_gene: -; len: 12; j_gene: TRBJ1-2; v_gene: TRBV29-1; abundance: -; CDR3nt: TGCAGCGTTGAGGTACAGGGCGGTGGCTACACCTTC; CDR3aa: CSVEVQGGGYTF
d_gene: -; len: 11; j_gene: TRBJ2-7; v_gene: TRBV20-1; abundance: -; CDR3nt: TGCAGTGTGGCGGGTAACTACGAGCAGTACTTC; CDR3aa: CSVAGNYEQYF
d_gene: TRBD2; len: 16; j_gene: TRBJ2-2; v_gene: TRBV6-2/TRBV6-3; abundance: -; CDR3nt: TGTGCCAGCAGTTACACAGCGGGAGGGAACACCGGGGAGCTGTTTTTT; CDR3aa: CASSYTAGGNTGELFF
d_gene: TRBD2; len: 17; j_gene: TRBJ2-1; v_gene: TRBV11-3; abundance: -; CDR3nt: TGTGCCAGCAGCTCTTGGACTAGCGGGAGGTCGGACAATGAGCAGTTCTTC; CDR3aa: CASSSWTSGRSDNEQFF
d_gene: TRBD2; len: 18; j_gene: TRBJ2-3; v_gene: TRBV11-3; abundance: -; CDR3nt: TGTGCCAGCAGCCCGCGGGGGCTAGCGGGAGGGAGCACAGATACGCAGTATTTT; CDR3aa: CASSPRGLAGGSTDTQYF
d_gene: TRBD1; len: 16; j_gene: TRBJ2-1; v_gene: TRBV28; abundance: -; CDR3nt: TGTGCCAGCACGTCCTATTCGGGACAGGGATACAATGAGCAGTTCTTC; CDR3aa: CASTSYSGQGYNEQFF
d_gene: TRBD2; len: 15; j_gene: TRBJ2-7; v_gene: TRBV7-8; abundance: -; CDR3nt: TGTGCCAGCAGCTTCGGGGGGGGGAGCTCCTACGAGCAGTACTTC; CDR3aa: CASSFGGGSSYEQYF